These T cell receptor beta chains were read from a single sample in a study of beta chain features in type 1 diabetes. Only in-frame clones appear in the TCRdb table, and some are missing; sequencing was by immunoSEQ multiplex PCR. The sample lists under 450,000 clones, over 11% seen once, with approximately 0.035% in the top ten. Sequencing was carried out using naive CD4+ T cells from blood. The origin of the receptors is a young man in good health. CDR3s include the opening cysteine and the closing phenylalanine or tryptophan. D genes are given only for firm matches. Where a row states a size, it is once, few, many or the class of an expanded clone; other rows omit it.

j_gene: TRBJ2-2; v_gene: TRBV19; abundance: few; d_gene: .; CDR3nt: TGTGCCAGTAGTATTGTAGGGGCCTCGAGCACCGGGGAGCTGTTTTTT; CDR3aa: CASSIVGASSTGELFF
j_gene: TRBJ2-7; v_gene: TRBV7-2; abundance: .; d_gene: .; CDR3nt: TGTGCCAGCAGCTCAACTACAGGACCCTACGAGCAGTACTTC; CDR3aa: CASSSTTGPYEQYF
j_gene: TRBJ2-3; v_gene: TRBV4-1; abundance: .; d_gene: .; CDR3nt: TGCGCCAGCAGCGCAACTATGTGGGGAGATACGCAGTATTTT; CDR3aa: CASSATMWGDTQYF
j_gene: TRBJ2-3; v_gene: TRBV7-3; abundance: .; d_gene: .; CDR3nt: TGTGCCAGCAGCTTTGGGGGGCCCCAAGATACGCAGTATTTT; CDR3aa: CASSFGGPQDTQYF
j_gene: TRBJ2-3; v_gene: TRBV30; abundance: few; d_gene: .; CDR3nt: TGTGCCTGGAGTAGGGATACGCAGTATTTT; CDR3aa: CAWSRDTQYF
j_gene: TRBJ2-4; v_gene: TRBV2; abundance: .; d_gene: .; CDR3nt: TGTGCCAGCAGTTCGCAGGGTAACATTCAGTACTTC; CDR3aa: CASSSQGNIQYF
j_gene: TRBJ2-1; v_gene: TRBV4-1; abundance: .; d_gene: .; CDR3nt: TGCGCCAGCAGCCAAGAGGCGCAGTTCTTC; CDR3aa: CASSQEAQFF
j_gene: TRBJ1-1; v_gene: TRBV4-3; abundance: .; d_gene: .; CDR3nt: TGCGCCAGCAGCCAAGATAGGCAGGGACGGACTGAAGCTTTCTTT; CDR3aa: CASSQDRQGRTEAFF
j_gene: TRBJ1-5; v_gene: TRBV6-5; abundance: once; d_gene: .; CDR3nt: TGTGCCAGCAGGGGGGAGGCCCAGCATTTT; CDR3aa: CASRGEAQHF
j_gene: TRBJ2-5; v_gene: TRBV30; abundance: many; d_gene: .; CDR3nt: TGTGCCTGGAGTGTACGAGAGACCCAGTACTTC; CDR3aa: CAWSVRETQYF
j_gene: TRBJ2-5; v_gene: TRBV7-2; abundance: .; d_gene: TRBD2; CDR3nt: TGTGCCAGCAGCTTAGCGAGCGGGAGCCAAGAGACCCAGTACTTC; CDR3aa: CASSLASGSQETQYF
j_gene: TRBJ2-4; v_gene: TRBV14; abundance: .; d_gene: TRBD2; CDR3nt: TGTGCCAGCAGCCGTGGGCCACTAGCGGGAGGGCCTTACATTCAGTACTTC; CDR3aa: CASSRGPLAGGPYIQYF
j_gene: TRBJ2-1; v_gene: TRBV5-4; abundance: .; d_gene: .; CDR3nt: TGTGCCAGCAGCTTGGAGCTGAGCTCCTACAATGAGCAGTTCTTC; CDR3aa: CASSLELSSYNEQFF
j_gene: TRBJ2-1; v_gene: TRBV20-1; abundance: .; d_gene: .; CDR3nt: TGCAGAGCCAAATCAGGACGAGAGCAGTTCTTC; CDR3aa: CRAKSGREQFF
j_gene: TRBJ2-2; v_gene: TRBV30; abundance: .; d_gene: TRBD1; CDR3nt: TGTGCCTGGAGACTACCCGGGACAGGGGGCACCGGGGAGCTGTTTTTT; CDR3aa: CAWRLPGTGGTGELFF
j_gene: TRBJ2-7; v_gene: TRBV4-1; abundance: many; d_gene: .; CDR3nt: TGCGCCAGCAGCTCTAGGACCCAGACCCACGAGCAGTACTTC; CDR3aa: CASSSRTQTHEQYF